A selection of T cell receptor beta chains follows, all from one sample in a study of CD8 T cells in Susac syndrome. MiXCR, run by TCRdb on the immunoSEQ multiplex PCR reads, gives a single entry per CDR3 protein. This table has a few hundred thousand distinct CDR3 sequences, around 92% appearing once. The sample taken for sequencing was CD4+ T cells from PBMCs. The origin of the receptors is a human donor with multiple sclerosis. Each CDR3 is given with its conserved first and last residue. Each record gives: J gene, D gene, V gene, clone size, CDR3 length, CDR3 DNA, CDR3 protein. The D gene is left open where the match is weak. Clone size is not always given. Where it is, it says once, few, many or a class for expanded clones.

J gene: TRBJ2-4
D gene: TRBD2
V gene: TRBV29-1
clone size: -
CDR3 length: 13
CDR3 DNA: TGCAGCGTAGGAGCGGGACCCCAAGACATTCAGTACTTC
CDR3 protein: CSVGAGPQDIQYF

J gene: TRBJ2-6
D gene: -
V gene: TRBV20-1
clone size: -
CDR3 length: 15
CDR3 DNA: TGCAGTGCTAGAGAATCCAGCTCTGGGGCCAACGTCCTGACTTTC
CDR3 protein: CSARESSSGANVLTF

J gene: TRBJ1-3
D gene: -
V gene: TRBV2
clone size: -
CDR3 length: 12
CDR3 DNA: TGTGCCGGTCGGGGAGAGGGAAACACCATATATTTT
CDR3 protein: CAGRGEGNTIYF

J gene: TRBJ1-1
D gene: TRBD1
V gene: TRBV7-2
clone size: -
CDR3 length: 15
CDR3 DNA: TGTGCCAGCAGCCCCCGGACAGGGGTGAACACTGAAGCTTTCTTT
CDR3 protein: CASSPRTGVNTEAFF

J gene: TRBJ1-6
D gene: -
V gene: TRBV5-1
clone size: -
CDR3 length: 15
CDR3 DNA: TGCGCCAGCAGCTTGGATGCAGGGGTTATTTCACCCCTCCACTTT
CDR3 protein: CASSLDAGVISPLHF

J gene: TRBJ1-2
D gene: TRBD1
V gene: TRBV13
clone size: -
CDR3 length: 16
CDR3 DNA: TGTGCCAGCAGCTTAGGTGGGACAGGGACAAACTATGGCTACACCTTC
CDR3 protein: CASSLGGTGTNYGYTF

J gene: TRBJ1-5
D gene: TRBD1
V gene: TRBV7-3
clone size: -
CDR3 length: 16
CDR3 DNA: TGTGCCAGCAGCCCTGCCCGGGACAGGGATTATCAGCCCCAGCATTTT
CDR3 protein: CASSPARDRDYQPQHF

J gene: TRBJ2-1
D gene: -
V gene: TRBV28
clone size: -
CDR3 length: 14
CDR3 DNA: TGTGCCAGCAGTTTATGGCGGGAAGCTAATGAGCAGTTCTTC
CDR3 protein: CASSLWREANEQFF

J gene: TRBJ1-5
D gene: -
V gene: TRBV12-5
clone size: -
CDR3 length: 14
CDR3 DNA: TGTGCTAGTGGCCGCGGACAGATCAATCAGCCCCAGCATTTT
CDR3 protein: CASGRGQINQPQHF

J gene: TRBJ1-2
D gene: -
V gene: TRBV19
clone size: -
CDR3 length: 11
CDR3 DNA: TGTGCCAGTAGCGGGAGCCATGGCTACACCTTC
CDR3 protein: CASSGSHGYTF

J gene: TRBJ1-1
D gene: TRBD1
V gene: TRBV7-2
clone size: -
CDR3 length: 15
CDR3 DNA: TGTGCCAGCAGCTCAAGGACAGGGGGAGCTGCTGAAGCTTTCTTT
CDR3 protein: CASSSRTGGAAEAFF

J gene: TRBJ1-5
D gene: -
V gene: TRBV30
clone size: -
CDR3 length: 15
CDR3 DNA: TGTGCCTGGAGTAAAGTTGGTGGTAGGAATCAGCCCCAGCATTTT
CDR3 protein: CAWSKVGGRNQPQHF

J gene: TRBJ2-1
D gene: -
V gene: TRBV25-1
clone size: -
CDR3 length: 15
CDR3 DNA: TGTGCCAGCAGTGTAGCGAGGGGCTCCTACAATGAGCAGTTCTTC
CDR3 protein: CASSVARGSYNEQFF

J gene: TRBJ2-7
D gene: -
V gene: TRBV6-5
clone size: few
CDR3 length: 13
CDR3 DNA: TGTGCCAGCAGCCGCGGCCCAACCTACGAGCAGTACTTC
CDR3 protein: CASSRGPTYEQYF

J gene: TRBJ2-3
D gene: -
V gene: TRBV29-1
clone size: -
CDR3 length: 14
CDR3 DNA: TGCAGCGTTGAGAGGCCTCCGGGCACAGATACGCAGTATTTT
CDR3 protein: CSVERPPGTDTQYF

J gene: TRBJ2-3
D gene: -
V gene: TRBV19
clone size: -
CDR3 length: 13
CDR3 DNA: TGTGCCAGTAGTACCGGACCCACAGATACGCAGTATTTT
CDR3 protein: CASSTGPTDTQYF

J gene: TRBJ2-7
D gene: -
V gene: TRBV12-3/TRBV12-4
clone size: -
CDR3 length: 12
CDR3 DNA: TGTGCCAGCAGTTTCGAGGGCTTCGAGCAGTACTTC
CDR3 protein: CASSFEGFEQYF

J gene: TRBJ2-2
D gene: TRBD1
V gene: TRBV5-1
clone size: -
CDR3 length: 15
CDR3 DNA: TGCGCCAGCGCGATGCAGGGGGCGAACACCGGGGAGCTGTTTTTT
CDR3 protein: CASAMQGANTGELFF

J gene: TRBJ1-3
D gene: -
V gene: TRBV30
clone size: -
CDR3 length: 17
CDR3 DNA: TGTGCCTGGAGTGAAACATCAGGGGCGCTCTCTGGAAACACCATATATTTT
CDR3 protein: CAWSETSGALSGNTIYF

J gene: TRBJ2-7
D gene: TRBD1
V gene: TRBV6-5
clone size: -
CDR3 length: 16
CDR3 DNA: TGTGCCAGCAGTTACTCGATCCCGGACAGGGGGCAGGGGCAGTACTTC
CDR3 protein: CASSYSIPDRGQGQYF

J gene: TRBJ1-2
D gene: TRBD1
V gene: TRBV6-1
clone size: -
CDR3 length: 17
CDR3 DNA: TGTGCCAGCAAAAGGGGGGGGGCACAGGGGACGGACTATGGCTACACCTTC
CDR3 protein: CASKRGGAQGTDYGYTF

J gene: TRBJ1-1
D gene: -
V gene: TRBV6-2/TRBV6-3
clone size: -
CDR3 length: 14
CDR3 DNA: TGTGCCAGCATGGACCAGTCTCCGAACACTGAAGCTTTCTTT
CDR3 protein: CASMDQSPNTEAFF